This TCR beta chain was captured by sequencing in a study of CD8 T cells in Susac syndrome. Random hexamers were used to reverse transcribe an amount of roughly 0.45 to 1 ug RNA. A single record per CDR3 protein comes from TCRdb applying MiXCR to the immunoSEQ multiplex PCR reads. This sample has about 210,000 distinct CDR3 sequences; 95% occur once, and the top ten carry about 0.088%. Specimen: CD4+ T cells from PBMCs. The sequence was collected from a human donor with multiple sclerosis.

CDR3 region: CASSQGGQGDTEAFF. CDR3 DNA: TGTGCCAGCAGCCAAGGGGGACAGGGGGACACTGAAGCTTTCTTT. The chain employs TRBV3-1 and TRBJ1-1, with 11 positions matching TRBD1. The germline V gene encodes CDR1 LGHDT and CDR2 YNNKEL (reference sequence). The CDR3 is 15 residues long. J lost 3 bases, V lost 1 base, and 1 base had no gene match.